The rows below give T cell receptor beta chains drawn from one sample of a study of radiotherapy plus CTLA-4 blockade in lung cancer. Measured with immunoSEQ multiplex PCR; TCRdb has only the in-frame clones, and not every one. In the table there are tens of thousands of clones, about 79% of which are singletons. The input for sequencing was peripheral blood, taken from a patient treated with radiotherapy plus ipilimumab. These receptors originate from a human donor with non-small cell lung cancer who had a partial response to radiotherapy plus ipilimumab. Some clones in this sample may be carry-over from other donors' samples. The CDR3 runs from the conserved cysteine through the conserved F or W. The order of the fields is CDR3 DNA, CDR3 protein, CDR3 length, clone size, V gene, D gene, J gene. The D gene is left open where the match is weak. A clone size is listed for some rows: how often the clone was seen (once, few, many), or a class if it is expanded.

TGTGCCAGCAGCCTAATAATCACTGAAGCTTTCTTT CASSLIITEAFF 12 . TRBV28 . TRBJ1-1
TGTGCCAGTAGTATAGTGTCGCACCGGGACAGGGATGAAGCTTTCTTT CASSIVSHRDRDEAFF 16 . TRBV19 TRBD1 TRBJ1-1
TGTGCCAGCAGCACCTGGACAGCGATCTATGGCTACACCTTC CASSTWTAIYGYTF 14 . TRBV5-8 . TRBJ1-2
TGTGCCAGCAGCTTGGTGGGGGCGATGAACACTGAAGCTTTCTTT CASSLVGAMNTEAFF 15 few TRBV5-4 . TRBJ1-1
TGTGCCAGCACCAAGGACAGGATATATGGCTACACCTTC CASTKDRIYGYTF 13 once TRBV2 TRBD1 TRBJ1-2
TGTGCCAGCCAAGACAGGAGCTCCTACGAGCAGTACTTC CASQDRSSYEQYF 13 . TRBV28 . TRBJ2-7
TGCGCCAGCAGCTTTACCTCCGGGACAGGGGCCTACGAGCAGTACTTC CASSFTSGTGAYEQYF 16 . TRBV5-1 TRBD1 TRBJ2-7
TGTGCCAGCAGCTTAGGTGGGGGGAACAATGAGCAGTTCTTC CASSLGGGNNEQFF 14 . TRBV7-9 . TRBJ2-1
TGTGCCAGCAGTTTAACACCAGCCCGCCGGGACAGGGACCCAGATACGCAGTATTTT CASSLTPARRDRDPDTQYF 19 . TRBV28 TRBD1 TRBJ2-3
TGTGCCAGCAGTTCCCTAACGACTAGCGGAAGGACAGATACGCAGTATTTT CASSSLTTSGRTDTQYF 17 . TRBV13 TRBD2 TRBJ2-3
TGCGCCAGCAGCCAAGTCGGTAGCGTCACCGGGGAGCTGTTTTTT CASSQVGSVTGELFF 15 . TRBV4-1 . TRBJ2-2
TGTGCCAACTTCGGGACAGGGGTCCTTCCGGGGACTGGAAACACCATATATTTT CANFGTGVLPGTGNTIYF 18 once TRBV19 TRBD1 TRBJ1-3
TGCGCCAGCAGCCGGGACTTTTCTAGCACAGATACGCAGTATTTT CASSRDFSSTDTQYF 15 . TRBV5-1 . TRBJ2-3
TGTGCCAGCAGTCTCCGCGGTGAGCAGTTCTTC CASSLRGEQFF 11 . TRBV27 . TRBJ2-1